Listed below are T cell receptor beta chains from one sample, sequenced in a study of T cell changes during pregnancy in multiple sclerosis. TCRdb keeps only in-frame clones here, not all; method: immunoSEQ multiplex PCR. The sample has tens of thousands of clones; about 94% are singletons. The specimen was peripheral blood, collected in the third trimester of pregnancy. All receptors come from a female donor with multiple sclerosis, enrolled in a pregnancy study. Both conserved end residues are part of each CDR3. The D gene is left open where the match is weak. Some rows have no size entry. The others give once, few or many, or a class for an expanded clone.

>TRBJ2-7|TRBD1|-|TRBV4-2
TGTGCCAGCAGCCAAGGGTCCGGACAGGGGCTTGACGAGCAGTACTTC
CASSQGSGQGLDEQYF
>TRBJ1-1|TRBD1|-|TRBV19
TGTGCCACTTCGACAGGGGGGAACACTGAAGCTTTCTTT
CATSTGGNTEAFF
>TRBJ2-1|-|-|TRBV5-1
TGCGCCAGCACAACGACCACTAGCTCCACGGGAAGCGAGCAGTTCTTC
CASTTTTSSTGSEQFF
>TRBJ2-3|TRBD2|-|TRBV5-6
TGTGCCAGCAGCTTGCTTAGGCTAGCGGGAATCCCAGACACAGATACGCAGTATTTT
CASSLLRLAGIPDTDTQYF
>TRBJ2-5|TRBD1|-|TRBV30
TGTGCCTGGAGTGGCCGAACAGGGGCCCTTGGGAAAGAGACCCAGTACTTC
CAWSGRTGALGKETQYF
>TRBJ2-1|-|few|TRBV27
TGTGCCAGCAGGAGTACTAGCAGCTACAATGAGCAGTTCTTC
CASRSTSSYNEQFF
>TRBJ1-2|TRBD1|once|TRBV11-2
TGTGCCAGCAGCATCCGACAGGGTAGGGACTACACCTTC
CASSIRQGRDYTF
>TRBJ2-5|TRBD2|once|TRBV5-1
TGCGCCAGCAGCTTGGCCGTGGCTAGCGGGGCACAAGAGACCCAGTACTTC
CASSLAVASGAQETQYF
>TRBJ2-1|TRBD2|once|TRBV7-9
TGTGCCAGCAGCTTAGGACGGGAGGGGACCAATGAGCAGTTCTTC
CASSLGREGTNEQFF
>TRBJ2-5|-|-|TRBV7-9
TGTGCCAGCAGCGCCCCGTATCGGACAGCGCAAGAGACCCAGTACTTC
CASSAPYRTAQETQYF
>TRBJ2-1|TRBD1|-|TRBV13
TGTGCCAGCAGCTCGCCGGGACAGGGAGACAATGAGCAGTTCTTC
CASSSPGQGDNEQFF
>TRBJ1-2|-|-|TRBV19
TGTGCCACCAACGGGAGGACCGACGGCTACACCTTC
CATNGRTDGYTF
>TRBJ2-3|TRBD2|-|TRBV6-4
TGTGCCAGCAGTGACTCCACTAGCGGGAGTATGGATACGCAGTATTTT
CASSDSTSGSMDTQYF
>TRBJ1-2|TRBD1|-|TRBV7-2
TGTGCCAGCAGCTTAATGCCGGGACAGGGGGATGGCTACACCTTC
CASSLMPGQGDGYTF
>TRBJ2-3|-|once|TRBV10-2
TGCGCCAGCGCAGCCTACGGACCAGCGGGCAGGGATACGCAGTATTTT
CASAAYGPAGRDTQYF
>TRBJ2-3|-|-|TRBV6-1
TGTGCCAGCAAATCCAGCGCTACGACAGATACGCAGTATTTT
CASKSSATTDTQYF
>TRBJ2-7|TRBD1|once|TRBV4-1
TGCGCCAGCAGCCATCCCGGGACAGGGGTCAACGAGCAGTACTTC
CASSHPGTGVNEQYF
>TRBJ2-2|-|-|TRBV19
TGTGCCAGTAGTATAAGAAGAGTAGAAGCTAGAACCGGGGAGCTGTTTTTT
CASSIRRVEARTGELFF
>TRBJ1-2|-|once|TRBV9
TGTGCCAGCAGCGCCGGAGGAAGAAATGGCTACACCTTC
CASSAGGRNGYTF
>TRBJ2-1|-|once|TRBV5-6
TGTGCCAGCAGCTGGGGGGGCCCAGGAGGGGGCAATGAGCAGTTCTTC
CASSWGGPGGGNEQFF
>TRBJ2-7|TRBD2|-|TRBV5-1
TGCGCCAGCAGCAGGAGACTAGCGGGAGTTCGCGAGCAGTACTTC
CASSRRLAGVREQYF
>TRBJ2-1|-|-|TRBV7-9
TGTGCCAGCAGCCCCGGGACTGGATACAATGAGCAGTTCTTC
CASSPGTGYNEQFF
>TRBJ2-7|TRBD1|-|TRBV6-5
TGTGCCAGCAGTTATTATCCACCGGGACAGGGGTACGAGCAGTACTTC
CASSYYPPGQGYEQYF
>TRBJ1-2|-|-|TRBV7-2
TGTGCCAGCAGCTTTATATGGGGCGCGAACTATGGCTACACCTTC
CASSFIWGANYGYTF
>TRBJ2-2|-|-|TRBV5-4
TGTGCCAGCAGCTTGGCGGGGGCGAACACCGGGGAGCTGTTTTTT
CASSLAGANTGELFF
>TRBJ1-1|-|-|TRBV30
TGTGCCTGGAGCGTGGGGGCCACTGAAGCTTTCTTT
CAWSVGATEAFF
>TRBJ2-4|TRBD2|-|TRBV4-1
TGCGCCAGCAGCCAAGGTAGAACTAGCGGGAGGGTCATTCAGTACTTC
CASSQGRTSGRVIQYF
>TRBJ2-7|-|-|TRBV21-1
TGTGCCAGCAGCCTGGACCCCTCAGGGGGCCGGTACGAGCAGTACTTC
CASSLDPSGGRYEQYF
>TRBJ2-2|-|-|TRBV5-4
TGTGCCAGCAGCGGCCGGGACTTGAACACCGGGGAGCTGTTTTTT
CASSGRDLNTGELFF
>TRBJ2-2|TRBD1|-|TRBV6-6
TGTGCCAGTTGGACAGGGACCCAGAACACCGGGGAGCTGTTTTTT
CASWTGTQNTGELFF
>TRBJ1-1|-|few|TRBV30
TGTGCCTGGTCGGGGGGATTTGGGCCTGAAGCTTTCTTT
CAWSGGFGPEAFF
>TRBJ1-1|TRBD1|-|TRBV29-1
TGCAGCGTTGGCGACAGGGCTGTTAACACTGAAGCTTTCTTT
CSVGDRAVNTEAFF
>TRBJ1-1|-|-|TRBV5-1
TGCGCCAGCATGGGGTCGGGAGGATTGAACACTGAAGCTTTCTTT
CASMGSGGLNTEAFF
>TRBJ2-1|TRBD2|-|TRBV5-1
TGCGCCAGCAGCACGGGACTAGCGGGAGGCTACCACAATGAGCAGTTCTTC
CASSTGLAGGYHNEQFF
>TRBJ1-5|-|-|TRBV5-4
TGTGCCAGCAGCACGGCCGGGTCCGCGGTGAAGCCCCAGCATTTT
CASSTAGSAVKPQHF
>TRBJ2-3|TRBD2|-|TRBV10-3
TGTGCCATCAGGGGTAGCGGGAGCACAGATACGCAGTATTTT
CAIRGSGSTDTQYF
>TRBJ2-7|-|-|TRBV19
TGTGCCAGTAGTATAAGGCGGCAGGGGAGCTCCTACGAGCAGTACTTC
CASSIRRQGSSYEQYF
>TRBJ2-7|TRBD2|-|TRBV7-2
TGTGCCAGCAGCTGGATAGGCGGGAGGTCCTACGAGCAGTACTTC
CASSWIGGRSYEQYF
>TRBJ1-2|TRBD1|-|TRBV10-2
TGCGCCAGCACCGACTGGACAGGGGGTGACTATGGCTACACCTTC
CASTDWTGGDYGYTF
>TRBJ1-3|-|-|TRBV7-2
TGTGCCAGCAGCCCCGCAGTATACTCTGGAAACACCATATATTTT
CASSPAVYSGNTIYF
>TRBJ1-1|-|-|TRBV28
TGTGCCAGCAGCCGGGGAGCTGAAGCTTTCTTT
CASSRGAEAFF
>TRBJ2-7|TRBD2|-|TRBV6-4
TGTGCCAGCAGTGACTCCGGGACTAGCGGGAGTGAGCAGTACTTC
CASSDSGTSGSEQYF
>TRBJ1-4|-|-|TRBV9
TGTGCCAGCAGCGGCCATGGGGGCGCGAACGAAAAACTGTTTTTT
CASSGHGGANEKLFF
>TRBJ2-1|TRBD2|few|TRBV13
TGTGCCAGCAGCTACAGGACTAGCGGGAGACCAGGGTACAATGAGCAGTTCTTC
CASSYRTSGRPGYNEQFF
>TRBJ1-1|-|-|TRBV6-4
TGTGCCAGCAGTGACTGGGGGGGTGAAGCTTTCTTT
CASSDWGGEAFF
>TRBJ1-2|TRBD1|-|TRBV5-1
TGCGCCAGCAGCTTGGGACAGGGGGCACCAGGCTACACCTTC
CASSLGQGAPGYTF
>TRBJ2-7|-|-|TRBV29-1
TGCAGCGTTGTGGTGAGGGTGCCACCCTACGAGCAGTACTTC
CSVVVRVPPYEQYF
>TRBJ2-7|TRBD1|-|TRBV6-1
TGTGCCAGCGGACAGGGTGGGTACGAGCAGTACTTC
CASGQGGYEQYF
>TRBJ2-1|-|-|TRBV29-1
TGCAGCGTTGAAGGAGGTAGAAATGAGCAGTTCTTC
CSVEGGRNEQFF
>TRBJ1-2|-|-|TRBV5-5
TGTGCCAGCAGCTTGGGGCATAACTATGGCTACACCTTC
CASSLGHNYGYTF
>TRBJ2-4|-|-|TRBV5-4
TGTGCCAGCAGCTTAGCAGGTGGCATGAACATTCAGTACTTC
CASSLAGGMNIQYF
>TRBJ2-1|-|-|TRBV5-1
TGCGCCAGCAGCTTGGGACTACCCGACGGGTTAGAGCAGTTCTTC
CASSLGLPDGLEQFF
>TRBJ1-2|-|-|TRBV2
TGTGCCAGTTTAAACTACAGGAATAACTATGGCTACACCTTC
CASLNYRNNYGYTF
>TRBJ2-7|-|-|TRBV5-1
TGCGCCAGCAGCTTGGGGGGCAGTGACTACGAGCAGTACTTC
CASSLGGSDYEQYF
>TRBJ1-1|-|-|TRBV30
TGTGCCTGGGGGCCAGGAGGAGCTTTCTTT
CAWGPGGAFF